One and the same sample provided the 11 T cell receptor beta chains below, sequenced in a study of siplizumab effects on memory and regulatory T cells. The data were produced by immunoSEQ multiplex PCR, yet TCRdb's version contains in-frame clones alone and is incomplete. The repertoire holds around 97,000 clones, with about 94% as singletons. Sequencing used non-Treg CD4+ T cells sorted from blood. These receptors were taken from a human donor in good health.

The genes are TRBV7-9 and TRBJ1-6; TRBD1 agrees at 9 bases. The CDR3 totals 14 residues. V shed 3 bases and J 11 bases; nucleotides not matched to a gene: 5. The germline CDR1 and CDR2 sequences are SEHNR and FQNEAQ (reference sequence). CDR3 in amino acids: CASSLGQGPTPLHF. In nucleotides, the CDR3 is TGTGCCAGCAGCTTGGGACAGGGCCCTACACCCCTCCACTTT. Drawing the rest from reference TRBV7-9 and TRBJ1-6, the complete variable domain is DTGVSQNPRHKITKRGQNVTFRCDPISEHNRLYWYRQTLGQGPEFLTYFQNEAQLEKSRLLSDRFSAERPKGSFSTLEIQRTEQGDSAMYLCASSLGQGPTPLHFGNGTRLTVT.

This chain joins TRBV30 and TRBJ2-7; a possible D gene is TRBD2 (5 bases). V lost 2 bases, J lost 1 base, and 18 bases lay in between. CDR3 length: 16 amino acids. CDR1 is GTSNPN and CDR2 is SVGIG in the germline V gene (reference sequence). The CDR3 DNA sequence: TGTGCCTGGAGTCATGGCCCGTCCGGGAAGTCCTACGAGCAGTACTTC. Translated, it gives CAWSHGPSGKSYEQYF.

This sequence joins TRBV11-3 and TRBJ2-7, with TRBD1 matching over 8 bases. The germline CDR1 and CDR2 sequences are SGHNT and YENEEA. The CDR3 loop spans 14 amino acids. Losses at the gene ends were 1 base for V and 4 bases for J; bases not matched to a gene: 3. In DNA form, the CDR3 reads TGTGCCAGCAGCTTAGGGGACAGGCCTTACGAGCAGTACTTC. Encoded protein: CASSLGDRPYEQYF.

CDR3 in amino acids: CASSTLAGGANEQFF. In nucleotides, the CDR3 is TGCGCCAGCAGCACACTAGCGGGAGGGGCCAATGAGCAGTTCTTC. The chain combines TRBV5-1 with TRBJ2-1; the match to TRBD2 covers 13 bases. V lost 4 bases and J lost 6; bases outside the gene matches: 4. This CDR3 region has 15 residues. Germline V gene lookup returns CDR1 SGHRS and CDR2 YFSETQ.

This chain joins TRBV18 and TRBJ2-6; 10 nucleotides match TRBD2. J lost 0 bases, V lost 5 bases, and 10 bases had no gene match. From germline, CDR1 is KGHSH and CDR2 LQKENI. This CDR3 has 19 amino acids. CDR3 sequence: CASSSLAGGKYSGANVLTF. The CDR3 region has the DNA TGTGCCAGCTCATCATTAGCGGGAGGCAAATACTCTGGGGCCAACGTCCTGACTTTC.

The chain's CDR3 is CASPPCATIAALYEQYF. As DNA, the CDR3 is TGCGCCAGCCCCCCATGCGCTACTATAGCGGCACTTTACGAGCAGTACTTC. The genes are TRBV10-1 and TRBJ2-7; a possible D gene is TRBD2 (6 bases). This CDR3 is 17 amino acids long. Looked up from germline, CDR1 is WNHNN and CDR2 is SYGVQD (reference sequence). Trimming removed 8 bases at V and 4 bases at J, with 27 bases between.

The V and J genes are TRBV19 and TRBJ1-5; TRBD1 matches 8 bases. The CDR3 sequence is 16 residues long. Trimming at V came to 5 bases and at J to 7 bases, leaving 13 bases not matched to a gene. Looked up from germline, CDR1 is LNHDA and CDR2 is SQIVND (reference sequence). Here the CDR3 DNA reads TGTGCCAGTAGTTCTCGGCGACAGGGGAGAGGACAGCCCCAGCATTTT. The encoded protein is CASSSRRQGRGQPQHF.

The chain combines TRBV7-3 with TRBJ2-1; 7 nucleotides align to TRBD1. V was clipped by 1 base and J by 5 bases; unmatched bases: 5. This CDR3 is 15 amino acids long. Germline CDR1 reads SGHTA; CDR2 reads FQGTGA. CDR3: CASSLMGQNNNEQFF. The DNA of the CDR3 is TGTGCCAGCAGCTTAATGGGACAGAATAACAATGAGCAGTTCTTC.

V usage is TRBV29-1 and J usage is TRBJ2-2; no firm D call. Germline V gene lookup returns CDR1 SQVTM and CDR2 ANQGSEA. The CDR3 runs to 12 residues. The germline V and J ends were trimmed by 2 bases and 6 bases, with 7 bases remaining between them. The CDR3 reads CSVESGAGELFF. The CDR3 DNA sequence: TGCAGCGTTGAATCTGGGGCCGGGGAGCTGTTTTTT.

This clone was seen only once. J is TRBJ1-2 and V is TRBV5-4; D gene ambiguous. The germline gives CDR1 SGHNT, CDR2 YYREEE (reference sequence). CDR3 length equals 12 residues. V was cut by 2 bases and J by 3 bases, with 5 bases left in between. The CDR3 is CASSFNDYGYTF. CDR3 nucleotide sequence: TGTGCCAGCAGCTTCAATGACTATGGCTACACCTTC.

The chain joins TRBV5-1 to TRBJ2-1, with unresolved D. The V end was cut by 6 bases, the J end by 6 bases, with 19 bases between. The CDR3 has 15 residues. CDR1 is SGHRS and CDR2 is YFSETQ in the germline V gene. CDR3 nucleotide sequence: TGCGCCAGCACCACCGACGGTGGGAAGCCCAATGAGCAGTTCTTC. It yields the protein CASTTDGGKPNEQFF.